This TCR beta chain was documented in a study of blood T cell repertoires in COVID-19. The overall study: COVID-19 samples, acute and convalescent, were from the United States, Italy and Spain. From T cells, B-cell-depleted T cells, or PBMCs came the material, which was cDNA or gDNA.

Donors were grouped by their self-reported clinical history. In the source study's methods: Estimates of nucleated cell counts were drawn from the amplification of reference gene primers. TCRdb's copy holds only in-frame clones and misses some; the assay was immunoSEQ multiplex PCR. V, J and clone size were drawn from that table, and D and trimming were deduced from the DNA. Of fewer than 350,000 clones listed, more than 75% were seen once; the top ten hold approximately 2.5%. Sequencing was done on a sample of PBMCs or T cells enriched from blood (not recorded which). The receptor's source is a woman between 40 and 55 years old with acute COVID-19.

The CDR3 loop reads CASSQGFATSGGASTDTQYF. In nucleotides, the CDR3 is TGCGCCAGCAGCCAAGGGTTCGCGACTAGCGGGGGGGCGAGCACAGATACGCAGTATTTT. The V and J genes are TRBV4-1 and TRBJ2-3; 14 bases are a match to TRBD2. This CDR3 is 20 amino acids long. In germline, CDR1 is MGHRA, CDR2 YSYEKL. V trimming: 1 base; J trimming: 0 bases; junction bases outside the gene matches: 9.